The sequence of this T cell receptor beta chain was determined in a study of monozygotic twins with inflammatory bowel disease. CDR3 length: 12 residues. Germline values: CDR1 DFQATT, CDR2 SNEGSKA (reference sequence). Addition of UMIs with a 6-nucleotide sample barcode was achieved by template switching. TCRdb reprocessed the 5' RACE reads and reports one entry per CDR3 protein, with no DNA. This repertoire includes around 97,000 distinct CDR3 sequences. Sequences were obtained from blood. This sequence originates from a human donor with ulcerative colitis or Crohn's disease, or a healthy co-twin of an affected twin (not recorded which). The chain recombines TRBV20-1 with TRBJ2-3; TCRdb picks TRBD1, but there is no DNA to check that call. The CDR3 loop reads CSAEQGPDTQYF.